This T cell receptor beta chain was found in a study of response to subunit inactivated influenza vaccine. CDR3 length: 14 amino acids. V was trimmed by 5 bases and J by 2 bases, leaving 10 bases between them. TCRdb independently ran MiXCR on the RT-PCR reads; one entry per CDR3 protein. The sample has about 580,000 distinct CDR3 sequences; about 14% are singletons. The sample holds a few counts of this clonotype. Its antigen is not known. Findings and caveats of the study: Few additional T cells are recruited per seasonal influenza vaccination, authors suggested.

The rearrangement joins TRBV12-3 or TRBV12-4 to TRBJ1-3, with D uncertain. This TCR was recovered from a man aged 45-65 years who received an inactivated influenza vaccine. The source was PBMCs from blood, collected 12 days after vaccination. CDR3 nucleotide sequence: TGTGCCAGCAGTCCCGGGCGGCCTGGAAACACCATATATTTT. It translates to CASSPGRPGNTIYF.